This is a list of T cell receptor beta chains from one sample in a study of Graves' ophthalmopathy and Graves' hyperthyroidism. From the multiplex PCR reads, TCRdb called clonotypes with MiXCR, one entry per CDR3 protein. The sample has about 640,000 distinct CDR3 sequences; more than 40% are singletons. The sequenced sample consisted of peripheral blood. Source of these receptors: an adult man with Graves' ophthalmopathy. The CDR3 runs from the conserved cysteine through the conserved F or W. The size field is filled for only some rows; it gives once, few, many or a size class.

>many|TRBJ2-5|TRBV15
CATSSAGDETQYF
>many|TRBJ1-4|TRBV19
CASRLRQGMEKLFF
>NA|TRBJ2-5|TRBV6-6
CASSYTGTNFPETQYF
>NA|TRBJ2-5|TRBV7-8
CASSFGPAGNQPQYF
>NA|TRBJ1-1|TRBV11-2
CASSLDIVGMYTEAFF
>few|TRBJ2-2|TRBV7-2
CASSQDLASGELFF
>few|TRBJ1-1|TRBV9
CASSQGGTGITEAFF
>NA|TRBJ1-1|TRBV10-3
CAISYSGQGNTEAFF
>once|TRBJ2-5|TRBV7-9
CASSLAPAGGQETQYF
>many|TRBJ1-2|TRBV7-9
CASSIGDGYTF
>many|TRBJ1-6|TRBV5-1
CASSLWKPDNSPLHF
>NA|TRBJ2-3|TRBV7-2
CASSLVAVEDTQYF
>NA|TRBJ2-6|TRBV7-8
CASSSSRTGANVLTF
>NA|TRBJ2-7|TRBV30
CAWTGGAGGEQYF
>many|TRBJ2-5|TRBV12-5
CASGFPEFQETQYF
>many|TRBJ2-6|TRBV20-1
CSASGQPSGANVLTF
>many|TRBJ2-5|TRBV11-2
CASSQTSGGPRRETQYF
>NA|TRBJ1-6|TRBV15
CATSSPRQGGSSPLHF
>NA|TRBJ1-6|TRBV10-3
CAISAGYNSPLHF
>many|TRBJ2-7|TRBV7-9
CASSLSERTPYEQYF
>many|TRBJ1-2|TRBV11-1
CASSSGTGGDGYTF
>NA|TRBJ2-5|TRBV5-5
CASSLFPLAGALQETQYF
>many|TRBJ1-5|TRBV2
CASSETPGQSLPPQHF
>few|TRBJ2-7|TRBV10-1
CASSESVQQQYF
>NA|TRBJ1-1|TRBV19
CASLVEGGTEAFF
>few|TRBJ1-1|TRBV4-1
CASSQDTSLMNTEAFF
>NA|TRBJ1-4|TRBV5-5
CASSLVTEKLFF
>NA|TRBJ2-2|TRBV6-5
CASIRTSGATGELFF
>NA|TRBJ1-2|TRBV5-4
CASSRPGTVPTYGYTF
>few|TRBJ2-5|TRBV9
CASTGASGETQYF
>NA|TRBJ2-6|TRBV9
CTSRSAGSGANVLTF
>few|TRBJ2-3|TRBV29-1
CSVVGFSTDTQYF
>NA|TRBJ1-6|TRBV12-3/TRBV12-4
CASRLSPGQF
>NA|TRBJ1-2|TRBV14
CASSHRGRYTF
>NA|TRBJ2-7|TRBV29-1
CSVEGGDYEQYF
>many|TRBJ1-2|TRBV19
CASSTRQGGYTF
>NA|TRBJ1-1|TRBV4-2
CASSQSVGQGRNTEAFF
>few|TRBJ1-2|TRBV25-1
CASSYTGHYGYTF
>many|TRBJ2-7|TRBV15
CATSRDRWASGGGADEQYF
>many|TRBJ2-5|TRBV10-3
CAISATAPGTQYF
>NA|TRBJ2-7|TRBV12-3/TRBV12-4
CASSFGSPYEQYF
>many|TRBJ1-1|TRBV7-3
CASSPGGFDTEAFF
>few|TRBJ2-2|TRBV9
CASSPRGVGELFF
>NA|TRBJ2-2|TRBV5-1
CASSRGTGGIPGSCFF
>few|TRBJ2-5|TRBV4-2
CASSQDWDPSSETQYF
>NA|TRBJ1-2|TRBV29-1
CSSDQGASNYGYTF
>many|TRBJ2-7|TRBV2
CASSEDSADYEQYF
>NA|TRBJ1-2|TRBV3-1
CASSQVTGVGYTF
>NA|TRBJ2-3|TRBV2
CASSETPGFTDTQYF
>many|TRBJ1-6|TRBV12-3/TRBV12-4
CASSLRDLGFSPLHF
>few|TRBJ2-5|TRBV7-9
CASSAGAQYF
>NA|TRBJ2-5|TRBV2
CASSYSGQGGLGETQYF
>NA|TRBJ2-3|TRBV29-1
CSVAQQADTQYF
>NA|TRBJ1-2|TRBV4-2
CASSQVGISGPNYGYTF
>NA|TRBJ1-2|TRBV7-2
CASSAYLGAYGYTF
>NA|TRBJ2-2|TRBV5-6
CASSLELAGVSTGELFF
>few|TRBJ2-2|TRBV9
CASSVAYSGTESGELFF
>many|TRBJ1-1|TRBV10-3
CASRPRVNTEAFF
>many|TRBJ1-1|TRBV29-1
CSVGDTATEAFF
>once|TRBJ2-7|TRBV29-1
CSVGGAGNEQYF